The rows below give T cell receptor beta chains drawn from one sample of a study of human T cells and chemical hapten exposure. Via MiXCR, TCRdb re-called the RACE reads, giving one row per CDR3 protein. The data contain about 99,000 distinct CDR3 sequences, 12% of them seen just once; the ten biggest clones take up approximately 2%. Sequenced material: whole blood, taken in connection with sensitization to the hapten diphenylcyclopropenone (DPC). Receptors originate from a woman in her 40s with alopecia areata. Some clones in this sample may be carry-over from other donors' samples. The CDR3 runs from the conserved cysteine through the conserved F or W. D genes are given only for firm matches. Size is stated for part of the rows, as once, few or many counts, or as a class when the clone is expanded.

abundance: few
j_gene: TRBJ1-2
v_gene: TRBV29-1
len: 12
d_gene: -
CDR3aa: CSVAQTNYGYTF
CDR3nt: TGCAGCGTTGCCCAGACCAACTATGGCTACACCTTC

abundance: -
j_gene: TRBJ2-3
v_gene: TRBV6-9
len: 17
d_gene: TRBD1
CDR3aa: CASSYPGDRPTTDTQYF
CDR3nt: TGTGCCAGCAGTTATCCCGGGGACAGGCCAACCACAGATACGCAGTATTTT

abundance: few
j_gene: TRBJ2-7
v_gene: TRBV9
len: 14
d_gene: -
CDR3aa: CASSGDPFQGEQYF
CDR3nt: TGTGCCAGCAGCGGGGACCCCTTCCAGGGGGAGCAGTACTTC

abundance: few
j_gene: TRBJ1-5
v_gene: TRBV7-2
len: 13
d_gene: -
CDR3aa: CASSLVGGQPQHF
CDR3nt: TGTGCCAGCAGCTTAGTTGGAGGTCAGCCCCAGCATTTT

abundance: -
j_gene: TRBJ2-3
v_gene: TRBV7-2
len: 13
d_gene: -
CDR3aa: CASSVQGADTQYF
CDR3nt: TGTGCCAGCAGTGTTCAAGGGGCAGATACGCAGTATTTT

abundance: few
j_gene: TRBJ2-5
v_gene: TRBV6-2/TRBV6-3
len: 13
d_gene: -
CDR3aa: CASRLGARETQYF
CDR3nt: TGTGCCAGCAGGCTCGGAGCTCGAGAGACCCAGTACTTC

abundance: -
j_gene: TRBJ2-1
v_gene: TRBV6-5
len: 13
d_gene: -
CDR3aa: CASRLLVANEQFF
CDR3nt: TGTGCCAGCAGACTATTGGTTGCCAATGAGCAGTTCTTC

abundance: -
j_gene: TRBJ2-1
v_gene: TRBV9
len: 15
d_gene: -
CDR3aa: CASSPSLEWGNEQFF
CDR3nt: TGTGCCAGCAGCCCTTCGTTGGAGTGGGGCAATGAGCAGTTCTTC

abundance: -
j_gene: TRBJ2-3
v_gene: TRBV7-2
len: 16
d_gene: -
CDR3aa: CASSLNPVTSTDTQYF
CDR3nt: TGTGCCAGCAGCTTGAATCCCGTAACTAGCACAGATACGCAGTATTTT

abundance: -
j_gene: TRBJ2-6
v_gene: TRBV29-1
len: 15
d_gene: -
CDR3aa: CSVDRGSSGANVLTF
CDR3nt: TGCAGCGTCGATAGAGGGAGCTCTGGGGCCAACGTCCTGACTTTC

abundance: -
j_gene: TRBJ1-1
v_gene: TRBV12-3/TRBV12-4
len: 11
d_gene: -
CDR3aa: CASSAGEGAFF
CDR3nt: TGTGCCAGCAGCGCAGGGGAGGGAGCTTTCTTT

abundance: few
j_gene: TRBJ2-1
v_gene: TRBV6-2/TRBV6-3
len: 15
d_gene: -
CDR3aa: CASSYELSSYNEQFF
CDR3nt: TGTGCCAGCAGTTACGAGTTGAGCTCCTACAATGAGCAGTTCTTC

abundance: few
j_gene: TRBJ2-1
v_gene: TRBV29-1
len: 13
d_gene: TRBD1
CDR3aa: CSVETGGIYEQFF
CDR3nt: TGCAGCGTTGAAACAGGGGGCATATATGAGCAGTTCTTC

abundance: few
j_gene: TRBJ2-7
v_gene: TRBV5-5
len: 14
d_gene: -
CDR3aa: CASSAGNPGDEQYF
CDR3nt: TGTGCCAGCAGCGCCGGTAATCCGGGGGACGAGCAGTACTTC

abundance: -
j_gene: TRBJ2-1
v_gene: TRBV11-2
len: 17
d_gene: TRBD2
CDR3aa: CASSLGGAGAVYNEQFF
CDR3nt: TGTGCCAGCAGCTTAGGCGGAGCGGGAGCGGTCTACAATGAGCAGTTCTTC

abundance: -
j_gene: TRBJ2-5
v_gene: TRBV7-2
len: 14
d_gene: -
CDR3aa: CASSLAAGAYRRYF
CDR3nt: TGTGCCAGCAGCTTAGCGGCAGGGGCGTATCGTCGGTACTTC

abundance: few
j_gene: TRBJ2-4
v_gene: TRBV7-2
len: 13
d_gene: TRBD1
CDR3aa: CASSFQGVHIQYF
CDR3nt: TGTGCCAGCAGCTTCCAGGGGGTACACATTCAGTACTTC

abundance: many
j_gene: TRBJ2-7
v_gene: TRBV6-2/TRBV6-3
len: 15
d_gene: -
CDR3aa: CASGADWDTTYEQYF
CDR3nt: TGTGCCAGCGGGGCGGATTGGGACACCACCTACGAGCAGTACTTC

abundance: few
j_gene: TRBJ2-6
v_gene: TRBV3-1
len: 16
d_gene: -
CDR3aa: CASSTTGPTGANVLTF
CDR3nt: TGTGCCAGCAGCACGACAGGTCCAACTGGGGCCAACGTCCTGACTTTC

abundance: few
j_gene: TRBJ1-2
v_gene: TRBV12-3/TRBV12-4
len: 14
d_gene: -
CDR3aa: CASSLVPGYYGYTF
CDR3nt: TGTGCCAGCAGTTTAGTGCCAGGATACTATGGCTACACCTTC

abundance: many
j_gene: TRBJ2-7
v_gene: TRBV6-6
len: 13
d_gene: TRBD2
CDR3aa: CASSYGTKYEQYF
CDR3nt: TGTGCCAGCAGTTACGGGACTAAGTACGAGCAGTACTTC

abundance: many
j_gene: TRBJ2-1
v_gene: TRBV20-1
len: 14
d_gene: TRBD2
CDR3aa: CSARSSGRVDEQFF
CDR3nt: TGCAGTGCTAGGAGTAGCGGGAGGGTCGATGAGCAGTTCTTC